This paragraph covers one T cell receptor beta chain sequence. The sample holds one count of this clone. Its recognized antigen is unknown. Per-base qualities were not stored, and no clone one base away is much larger. To prepare the library, the immunoSEQ multiplex PCR assay was applied. The study's own analysis went as follows. During preprocessing, nonproductive sequences were discarded, as were any CDR3s that did not begin with C, did not end with F or W, or were shorter than 7 amino acids. Antigen-specific clonotypes were called with the MANAFEST web app on the basis of expansion relative to the reference and to other culture wells. A clone counted as positive if significantly expanded in 2 of 3 replicate wells versus the reference culture at FDR below 0.05. For a clone to be considered positive, significant expansion relative to all other tandem wells and an odds ratio above 5 were also required. CDR3 homology was quantified as pairwise Levenshtein distance, calculated with the stringdist R package after three terminal residues were trimmed from each end. TCRdb mirrors the immuneACCESS table, restricted to in-frame sequences. Some clones are absent from its copies; in checked studies, under half trace to an unresolved V gene, and the reason for the others is unknown. V, J and clone size are taken as reported in that table, and D and trimming were inferred from the DNA itself. The sample contains 29,000 or so clones, around 79% of them found a single time. Approximately 22% of the sample goes to the ten largest clones.

This record belongs to a study of CD4 T cells in relation to SARS-CoV-2 and coronaviruses (dated by TCRdb to the early 2020s). Concerning the study at large: In the ViraFEST assay, PBMCs were cultured with antigen for approximately 9 days, after which TCR beta CDR3s were sequenced to identify clonal expansions specific to the antigen. An HIV-1 Nef peptide pool or a culture without peptide was used as the negative reference condition. Using patient-derived lymphoblastoid cell lines, the shared crossreactive spike epitopes were mapped to their HLA restriction. Memory CD4+ T cell crossreactivity between SARS-CoV-2 and common cold coronavirus spike proteins was assessed at the TCR clonotype level in the study. Samples from three pre-COVID donors and the naive versus memory experiments were sequenced with the Adaptive Biotechnologies TCR-sequencing kit; other data were Illumina-based. A different TCR-beta assay, based on Illumina, was used to sequence expansion assays from other donors in the study. The study at large found these results: The study was constrained by small numbers of patients and of tested TCRs. Since the crossreactivity analysis centred on spike protein, crossreactivity against other viral proteins was not assessed. Memory CD4+ clonotypes crossrecognizing SARS-CoV-2 and at least one common cold coronavirus spike were found in 60% to 70% of donors. No donor contributed both pre-pandemic and post-infection samples, which limited tracing the source of pre-existing responses. Compared with monoreactive clones, crossreactive clones had significantly weaker SARS-CoV-2-driven expansion, a result consistent with antigenic imprinting.

CD4+ T cells from unexposed donors were collected before the COVID-19 pandemic (2011-2018). The EasySep CD4+ T cell isolation kit was used to isolate CD4+ T cells once the cultures had run for ten to eleven days. As cell numbers permitted, CD4+ T cells from unexposed donors were tested for reactivity to SARS-CoV-2 S and N and to four common cold coronavirus spike pools. PBMCs were cultured at some 2 million per well in IMDM supplemented with approximately 5% human AB serum and about 9 IU/ml IL-2. Half of the culture medium was replaced with fresh IL-2-containing medium on days 3 and 7. Each peptide culture condition was generally run in triplicate replicate wells. The leukapheresis product for the unexposed donors was obtained through commercial purchase. Ficoll-Paque PLUS gradient centrifugation was used to isolate PBMCs from leukapheresis product or whole blood. The PBMCs went either fresh into the expansion assay or into cryopreservation at -140 degrees C. The QIAamp Micro DNA Kit was used to extract genomic DNA from the CD4+ T cells.

From cysteine to phenylalanine, the CDR3 is 13 amino acids long. Only CDR3 DNA remains: 39 bases, in frame from the first base. The germline V gene specifies SNHLY as CDR1 and FYNNEI as CDR2. The germline ends are 7 bases apart after V is trimmed by 6 bases and J by 2 bases. The specimen sequenced was CD4+ T cells from PBMCs, cultured in vitro. The chain joins TRBV2 to TRBJ2-2; no D gene call is confident. This sequence was found in a human donor in good health. CDR3 loop: CASRNTNTGELFF. The nucleotide sequence is given as TGTGCCAGCAGGAACACAAACACCGGGGAGCTGTTTTTT.